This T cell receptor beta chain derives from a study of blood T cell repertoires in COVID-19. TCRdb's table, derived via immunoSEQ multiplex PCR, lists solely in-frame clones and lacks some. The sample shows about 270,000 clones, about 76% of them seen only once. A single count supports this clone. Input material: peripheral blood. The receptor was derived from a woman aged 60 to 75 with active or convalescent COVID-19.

The CDR3 region has the DNA TGTGCCAGCAGCGTAGGACTAGGGAATTACAATGAGCAGTTCTTC. Its translation is CASSVGLGNYNEQFF. This sequence joins TRBV9 and TRBJ2-1; D may be TRBD2 (6 bases). There are 15 residues in the CDR3. V shed 0 bases and J shed 4 bases, with 11 bases lying between them. Germline V gene lookup returns CDR1 SGDLS and CDR2 YYNGEE.